A selection of T cell receptor beta chains follows, all from one sample in a study of T cells in tumors after PD-1 blockade. Data came from immunoSEQ multiplex PCR; TCRdb stores just in-frame clones and leaves some out. The sample carries about 47,000 clones, nearly 80% recorded once. Sequencing was performed on PBMCs, taken before anti-PD-1 treatment. These receptors came from a human donor with basal cell carcinoma. The CDR3 runs from the conserved cysteine through the conserved F or W. Fields, in order: V gene, D gene, J gene, clone size, CDR3 DNA, CDR3 protein. The D gene is left open where the match is weak. Not all rows give a size; the values are once, few, many and, for expanded clones, a class.

v_call: TRBV28
d_call: TRBD1
j_call: TRBJ2-4
clone_size: -
cdr3_nt: TGTGCCAGCAGTTCAGGCGCAGGGGGCTTCATTCAGTACTTC
cdr3_aa: CASSSGAGGFIQYF

v_call: TRBV28
d_call: TRBD1
j_call: TRBJ1-1
clone_size: few
cdr3_nt: TGTGCCAGCAGTCAACCCGGACAGGGGTGGACTGAAGCTTTCTTT
cdr3_aa: CASSQPGQGWTEAFF

v_call: TRBV2
d_call: -
j_call: TRBJ2-7
clone_size: -
cdr3_nt: TGTGCCAGCAGTTTAACCACCGGGACAATCTACGAGCAGTACTTC
cdr3_aa: CASSLTTGTIYEQYF

v_call: TRBV5-1
d_call: -
j_call: TRBJ1-4
clone_size: -
cdr3_nt: TGCGCCAGCAGCCCCGGACACGGGGTAAATGAAAAACTGTTTTTT
cdr3_aa: CASSPGHGVNEKLFF

v_call: TRBV28
d_call: TRBD1
j_call: TRBJ1-2
clone_size: -
cdr3_nt: TGTGCCAGCACAACCGGACAGGGGGCGCGAGGCTACACCTTC
cdr3_aa: CASTTGQGARGYTF

v_call: TRBV10-3
d_call: -
j_call: TRBJ2-2
clone_size: few
cdr3_nt: TGTGCCATCAGTGCCCAGGGGACCGGGGAGCTGTTTTTT
cdr3_aa: CAISAQGTGELFF

v_call: TRBV28
d_call: -
j_call: TRBJ1-2
clone_size: -
cdr3_nt: TGTGCCAGCAGCCCCAGCATGAACTATGGCTACACCTTC
cdr3_aa: CASSPSMNYGYTF

v_call: TRBV7-3
d_call: TRBD2
j_call: TRBJ2-1
clone_size: -
cdr3_nt: TGTGCCAGCAGCTTAATGGGATTAGCGGGGCCTGGTGAGCAGTTCTTC
cdr3_aa: CASSLMGLAGPGEQFF

v_call: TRBV28
d_call: -
j_call: TRBJ2-5
clone_size: -
cdr3_nt: TGTGCCAGCAGTTCCAGGGACACACAAGAGACCCAGTACTTC
cdr3_aa: CASSSRDTQETQYF

v_call: TRBV10-1
d_call: -
j_call: TRBJ2-4
clone_size: many
cdr3_nt: TGCGCCAGCAGTGAGTCGACGGGGCGAACCATTCAGTACTTC
cdr3_aa: CASSESTGRTIQYF

v_call: TRBV2
d_call: -
j_call: TRBJ2-2
clone_size: few
cdr3_nt: TGTGCCAGCAGTCCTATTAGAAGTGACACCGGGGAGCTGTTTTTT
cdr3_aa: CASSPIRSDTGELFF

v_call: TRBV5-1
d_call: TRBD1
j_call: TRBJ2-3
clone_size: -
cdr3_nt: TGCGCCAGCAGCCCAAGGGACAGGGATATAACAGATACGCAGTATTTT
cdr3_aa: CASSPRDRDITDTQYF

v_call: TRBV19
d_call: -
j_call: TRBJ2-3
clone_size: -
cdr3_nt: TGTGCCAGTAGTTCAGGACAGAGAACATATACGCAGTATTTT
cdr3_aa: CASSSGQRTYTQYF

v_call: TRBV6-5
d_call: TRBD2
j_call: TRBJ2-7
clone_size: once
cdr3_nt: TGTGCCAGCAGTTACGGCGGGAGGGCCGACGAGCAGTACTTC
cdr3_aa: CASSYGGRADEQYF

v_call: TRBV25-1
d_call: -
j_call: TRBJ1-1
clone_size: -
cdr3_nt: TGTGCCAGTCACAGGAACACTGAAGCTTTCTTT
cdr3_aa: CASHRNTEAFF

v_call: TRBV19
d_call: TRBD1
j_call: TRBJ1-5
clone_size: -
cdr3_nt: TGTGCCAGTACTTGGACAGGGGGCAGAAGCAATCAGCCCCAGCATTTT
cdr3_aa: CASTWTGGRSNQPQHF

v_call: TRBV28
d_call: TRBD1
j_call: TRBJ2-1
clone_size: -
cdr3_nt: TGTGCCAGCAGGGACAGGAACGACCCCGCCGAGCCGTTCTTC
cdr3_aa: CASRDRNDPAEPFF

v_call: TRBV21-1
d_call: -
j_call: TRBJ2-6
clone_size: -
cdr3_nt: TGTGCCAGCAGCAAAGCCTTCGCCAGGGGGCCGGCTGGGGCCAACGTCCTGACTTTC
cdr3_aa: CASSKAFARGPAGANVLTF

v_call: TRBV28
d_call: -
j_call: TRBJ1-5
clone_size: -
cdr3_nt: TGTGCCAGCAGTCCTGGGGGGGGAGCAGGCAATCAGCCCCAGCATTTT
cdr3_aa: CASSPGGGAGNQPQHF

v_call: TRBV5-1
d_call: TRBD1
j_call: TRBJ2-3
clone_size: once
cdr3_nt: TGCGCCAGCAGCTTGGCCGGCAGGGGGCTTGATACGCAGTATTTT
cdr3_aa: CASSLAGRGLDTQYF

v_call: TRBV21-1
d_call: -
j_call: TRBJ2-1
clone_size: -
cdr3_nt: TGTGCCAGCAGCAAAAGCGGGAGACCCCACAATGAGCAGTTCTTC
cdr3_aa: CASSKSGRPHNEQFF

v_call: TRBV28
d_call: -
j_call: TRBJ1-5
clone_size: -
cdr3_nt: TGTGCCAGCACCGGGGGATCAGTGGCTCAGCCCCAGCATTTT
cdr3_aa: CASTGGSVAQPQHF

v_call: TRBV3-1/TRBV3-2
d_call: TRBD2
j_call: TRBJ2-1
clone_size: few
cdr3_nt: TGTGCCAGCAGCGCGGGGGAACTTTACAATGAGCAGTTCTTC
cdr3_aa: CASSAGELYNEQFF

v_call: TRBV27
d_call: -
j_call: TRBJ1-1
clone_size: -
cdr3_nt: TGTGCCAGCAGTTTATCTTGGCAAGGGGGATATGAAGCTTTCTTT
cdr3_aa: CASSLSWQGGYEAFF

v_call: TRBV19
d_call: -
j_call: TRBJ1-2
clone_size: -
cdr3_nt: TGTGCCAGTAGTATTTGGGGGGCGCACGACTATGGCTACACCTTC
cdr3_aa: CASSIWGAHDYGYTF

v_call: TRBV6-5
d_call: -
j_call: TRBJ1-6
clone_size: -
cdr3_nt: TGTGCCAGCAGCGCAGGCCTTAATTCACCCCTCCACTTT
cdr3_aa: CASSAGLNSPLHF

v_call: TRBV14
d_call: TRBD1
j_call: TRBJ2-1
clone_size: -
cdr3_nt: TGTGCCAGCAGCTTGATTGCGGGACAGGGGGCATTCTATGAGCAGTTCTTC
cdr3_aa: CASSLIAGQGAFYEQFF

v_call: TRBV5-1
d_call: -
j_call: TRBJ1-5
clone_size: medium-sized
cdr3_nt: TGCGCCAGCAGCTTTATCCCCGGGGGCAATCAGCCCCAGCATTTT
cdr3_aa: CASSFIPGGNQPQHF

v_call: TRBV28
d_call: -
j_call: TRBJ2-6
clone_size: few
cdr3_nt: TGTGCCAGCAGTTTAGGGGTTACGGGGGCCAACGTCCTGACTTTC
cdr3_aa: CASSLGVTGANVLTF

v_call: TRBV4-1
d_call: -
j_call: TRBJ2-2
clone_size: once
cdr3_nt: TGCGCCAGCAGCCAAGAAGGTCTAGCGAACACCGGGGAGCTGTTTTTT
cdr3_aa: CASSQEGLANTGELFF

v_call: TRBV7-9
d_call: -
j_call: TRBJ2-3
clone_size: -
cdr3_nt: TGTGCCAGCAGCTTAGGGGGGGGCCCAGATACGCAGTATTTT
cdr3_aa: CASSLGGGPDTQYF

v_call: TRBV9
d_call: TRBD1
j_call: TRBJ2-2
clone_size: medium-sized
cdr3_nt: TGTGCCAGCAGCGAGACAGGGATGAACACCGGGGAGCTGTTTTTT
cdr3_aa: CASSETGMNTGELFF

v_call: TRBV3-1/TRBV3-2
d_call: -
j_call: TRBJ2-1
clone_size: -
cdr3_nt: TGTGCCAGCAGTCCTCGGAGGCCCTCCTACAATGAGCAGTTCTTC
cdr3_aa: CASSPRRPSYNEQFF

v_call: TRBV9
d_call: -
j_call: TRBJ1-2
clone_size: -
cdr3_nt: TGTGCCAGCAGCGTAGGTCTTGGGACCGAATATGGCTACACCTTC
cdr3_aa: CASSVGLGTEYGYTF

v_call: TRBV10-2
d_call: -
j_call: TRBJ2-2
clone_size: -
cdr3_nt: TGCGCCAGCAAATCGGGACAGAACACCGGGGAGCTGTTTTTT
cdr3_aa: CASKSGQNTGELFF

v_call: TRBV30
d_call: -
j_call: TRBJ1-4
clone_size: -
cdr3_nt: TGTGCCTGGAGTGTTCGGGGAGATATGGCAACTAATGAAAAACTGTTTTTT
cdr3_aa: CAWSVRGDMATNEKLFF

v_call: TRBV2
d_call: TRBD1
j_call: TRBJ2-1
clone_size: -
cdr3_nt: TGTGCCAGCAGTGGGGAAACAGGGGGACCAAATGAGCAGTTCTTC
cdr3_aa: CASSGETGGPNEQFF

v_call: TRBV2
d_call: TRBD1
j_call: TRBJ2-7
clone_size: -
cdr3_nt: TGTGCCAGCACTCCGGGACAGGGTTACGAGCAGTACTTC
cdr3_aa: CASTPGQGYEQYF

v_call: TRBV7-3
d_call: -
j_call: TRBJ2-1
clone_size: -
cdr3_nt: TGTGCCAGCAGCTCGCTATCAACCTACAATGAGCAGTTCTTC
cdr3_aa: CASSSLSTYNEQFF

v_call: TRBV9
d_call: -
j_call: TRBJ2-2
clone_size: few
cdr3_nt: TGTGCCAGCAGCGTAGGTCAAGGGAACACCGGGGAGCTGTTTTTT
cdr3_aa: CASSVGQGNTGELFF

v_call: TRBV2
d_call: TRBD2
j_call: TRBJ2-5
clone_size: few
cdr3_nt: TGTGCCAGCAGTGTAGAGCGGGAGGCCTGGGCCCAGTACTTC
cdr3_aa: CASSVEREAWAQYF

v_call: TRBV30
d_call: -
j_call: TRBJ1-1
clone_size: -
cdr3_nt: TGTGCCTGGAGTGTACTAACCGTTGGAGCTGAAGCTTTCTTT
cdr3_aa: CAWSVLTVGAEAFF

v_call: TRBV28
d_call: TRBD1
j_call: TRBJ1-3
clone_size: -
cdr3_nt: TGTGCCAGCAGTCGGGACAGGGGAAGCTCTGGAAACACCATATATTTT
cdr3_aa: CASSRDRGSSGNTIYF

v_call: TRBV4-2
d_call: -
j_call: TRBJ2-1
clone_size: -
cdr3_nt: TGTGCCAGCAGCTCCCGAGACCGGACGGGAGATGAGAATGAGCAGTTCTTC
cdr3_aa: CASSSRDRTGDENEQFF

v_call: TRBV2
d_call: -
j_call: TRBJ1-2
clone_size: -
cdr3_nt: TGTGCCAGCGGGACAAAAAGGGGCGCCGACTATGGCTACACCTTC
cdr3_aa: CASGTKRGADYGYTF

v_call: TRBV27
d_call: TRBD1
j_call: TRBJ2-1
clone_size: -
cdr3_nt: TGTGCCAGCACCCTAACAGGGGGCAGGAGCTCCTACAATGAGCAGTTCTTC
cdr3_aa: CASTLTGGRSSYNEQFF

v_call: TRBV5-1
d_call: -
j_call: TRBJ2-3
clone_size: once
cdr3_nt: TGCGCCAGCAGCCTGGGGGGATCAGATACGCAGTATTTT
cdr3_aa: CASSLGGSDTQYF

v_call: TRBV29-1
d_call: TRBD2
j_call: TRBJ2-1
clone_size: -
cdr3_nt: TGCAGCGTTGAGGATCGGCTAGCGGGAGGGCCAGAGCAGTTCTTC
cdr3_aa: CSVEDRLAGGPEQFF

v_call: TRBV7-9
d_call: -
j_call: TRBJ2-1
clone_size: few
cdr3_nt: TGTGCCAGCAGCCCTAGACATGAGCAGTTCTTC
cdr3_aa: CASSPRHEQFF

v_call: TRBV28
d_call: TRBD1
j_call: TRBJ2-1
clone_size: -
cdr3_nt: TGTGCCAGCAGTTTCGGGACAGGGGCCCGAATTGAGCAGTTCTTC
cdr3_aa: CASSFGTGARIEQFF

v_call: TRBV5-8
d_call: TRBD1
j_call: TRBJ1-4
clone_size: -
cdr3_nt: TGTGCCAGCAGCCCGGGACAGGGATTTAATGAAAAACTGTTTTTT
cdr3_aa: CASSPGQGFNEKLFF

v_call: TRBV7-9
d_call: -
j_call: TRBJ2-7
clone_size: -
cdr3_nt: TGTGCCAGCAGCTTAGAGGGTAGGACGTACGAGCAGTACTTC
cdr3_aa: CASSLEGRTYEQYF

v_call: TRBV5-1
d_call: -
j_call: TRBJ2-7
clone_size: -
cdr3_nt: TGCGCCAGCAGCTTCGAAGCAGTAAGCGAGCAGTACTTC
cdr3_aa: CASSFEAVSEQYF

v_call: TRBV28
d_call: TRBD1
j_call: TRBJ2-6
clone_size: -
cdr3_nt: TGTGCCAGCAGTTTATTGGGACAGTCCCTCTCTGGGGCCAACGTCCTGACTTTC
cdr3_aa: CASSLLGQSLSGANVLTF